These 4 T cell receptor beta chains were all obtained from the same sample, sequenced in a study of human T cells and chemical hapten exposure. MiXCR was run by TCRdb on the RACE reads, yielding one entry per CDR3 protein. Here the sample spans 35,000 to 45,000 distinct CDR3 sequences, 9.5% to 15% being singletons. Documented time point: pre-sensitization, week 0. Treatment meaning: therapeutic diphenylcyclopropenone sensitization with weekly scalp DPC. Sequencing was performed on whole blood, taken in connection with sensitization to the hapten diphenylcyclopropenone (DPC). These receptors all come from a woman aged 25-40 years with alopecia areata. Some clones in this sample may be carry-over from other donors' samples.

The chain has TRBV7-2 and TRBJ2-1, with a possible D match to TRBD2 (5 bases). Looked up from germline, CDR1 is SGHTA and CDR2 is FQGNSA. The CDR3 totals 15 residues. Trimming pared 5 bases from V and 5 bases from J, leaving 16 bases between. The CDR3 loop is CASSPPPGLNNEQFF. CDR3 sequence (DNA): TGTGCCAGCAGCCCCCCCCCGGGGTTGAACAATGAGCAGTTCTTC.

Many counts were recorded for this clonotype. The rearrangement links TRBV7-2 to TRBJ2-2; D may be TRBD2 (6 bases). V was cut by 3 bases and J by 7 bases, with 9 bases left in between. Germline-derived CDR1 and CDR2 are SGHTA and FQGNSA. The CDR3 is 13 amino acids. CDR3 sequence (DNA): TGTGCCAGCAGCTTTTCAGCGGGCGGGGAGCTGTTTTTT. Protein: CASSFSAGGELFF. Filled out from reference TRBV7-2 and TRBJ2-2, the complete variable domain reads GAGVSQSPSNKVTEKGKDVELRCDPISGHTALYWYRQSLGQGLEFLIYFQGNSAPDKSGLPSDRFSAERTGGSVSTLTIQRTQQEDSAVYLCASSFSAGGELFFGEGSRLTVL.

This clonotype was recorded at least ten times. V usage is TRBV5-6 and J usage is TRBJ1-5; D call uncertain. Trimming took 2 bases from V and 5 from J, leaving 5 bases between them. This CDR3 has 12 amino acids. Germline values: CDR1 SGHDT, CDR2 YYEEEE. DNA for the CDR3: TGTGCCAGCAGCTTTGTGGATCAGCCCCAGCATTTT. Translated, it gives CASSFVDQPQHF.

About this clonotype itself: A much larger clone lies a single base off, so this may be a read error. This chain links TRBV14 with TRBJ1-2, with 7 bases fitting TRBD1. CDR3 size: 15 residues. V shed 4 bases, J shed 4 bases, and the junction held 9 bases outside the gene matches. The germline V gene has CDR1 SGHDN and CDR2 FVKESK. The CDR3 DNA is TGTGCCAGCAGCCCAAACATGAGGGGGCTCTATGGCTACACCTTC. This sequence encodes CASSPNMRGLYGYTF.